The source of this T cell receptor (beta chain) is a study of T cell repertoires in cytomegalovirus infection. Regarding this clonotype: Its antigen is unidentified.

The CDR3 totals 14 residues. V was pared by 8 bases and J by 0 bases, with 14 bases between. Germline CDR1 reads MNHEY; CDR2 reads SVGEGT. TCRdb re-analysed the reads in MiXCR, keeping a single row per CDR3 protein. The sample carries 360,000 or so distinct CDR3 sequences, around a third recorded once. The receptor was derived from a human donor in good health (CMV status not recorded). Some clones in this sample may be carry-over from other donors' samples. Material: cultured PBMCs, obtained from culture after CMV antigen stimulation. The V gene is TRBV6-2 or TRBV6-3, the J gene TRBJ2-7; possible D gene TRBD2, 6 bases. CDR3 in amino acids: CASRTAGRSYEQYV. CDR3 DNA: TGTGCCAGCCGAACCGCGGGACGCTCCTACGAGCAGTACGTC.